The 13 T cell receptor beta chains given below trace back to one sample, sequenced in a study of blood T cell repertoires in COVID-19. Sequencing was performed with immunoSEQ multiplex PCR; in TCRdb, only in-frame clones are kept and a portion is missing. The sample has hundreds of thousands of clones, about 84% seen once. Sequencing was carried out using peripheral blood. Receptor source: a woman older than 75 with acute or convalescent COVID-19.

This clone has just a few counts. The chain carries TRBV6-5 and TRBJ1-2; TRBD1 might be the D (6 bases). The V end was cut by 7 bases, the J end by 4 bases, with 16 bases between. Germline V gene data show CDR1 as MNHEY and CDR2 as SVGAGI. The CDR3 covers 14 residues. The CDR3 DNA reads TGTGCCAGCACCTCGGACAGACCCTTCTATGGCTACACCTTC. Its translation: CASTSDRPFYGYTF.

This clone was seen only a few times. The J gene is TRBJ2-3, the V gene TRBV7-8; TRBD2 is a possible D gene (6 bases). V lost 4 bases and J lost 5, with 19 bases in between. The V gene's germline CDR1 is SGHVS and CDR2 FQNEAQ. The CDR3 is made up of 16 amino acids. The CDR3 region is CASSSGRRVEGDTQYF. The CDR3 nucleotides read TGTGCCAGCAGCTCGGGTAGGAGGGTGGAGGGAGATACGCAGTATTTT.

This sequence joins TRBV30 and TRBJ2-7, with TRBD2 as a possible D gene (5 bases). The CDR3 length is 14 residues. CDR1 is GTSNPN, CDR2 SVGIG, per germline (reference sequence). With 0 bases removed from V and 1 base from J, the gap between germline ends came to 10 bases. The CDR3 DNA sequence: TGTGCCTGGAGTGTACGAGGGAGATCCTACGAGCAGTACTTC. The encoded protein is CAWSVRGRSYEQYF.

The chain is built from TRBV7-2 and TRBJ2-1, with 10 positions matching TRBD2. V shed 10 bases, J shed 8 bases, and the junction held 14 bases outside the gene matches. Looked up from germline, CDR1 is SGHTA and CDR2 is FQGNSA. This CDR3 comprises 15 residues. CDR3 region: CATQRASGRLDEQFF. The CDR3 nucleotides are TGTGCCACCCAGCGGGCTAGCGGGAGATTGGATGAGCAGTTCTTC.

V is TRBV5-4 and J is TRBJ1-3; a weak D match, TRBD1 (5 bases). With 0 bases removed from V and 6 bases from J, the gap between germline ends came to 13 bases. CDR1 is SGHNT, CDR2 YYREEE, per germline (reference sequence). This CDR3 has 15 amino acids. The CDR3 sequence is CASSLDPRGVNTIYF. The CDR3 DNA sequence: TGTGCCAGCAGCTTGGACCCACGGGGGGTAAACACCATATATTTT.

The chain couples TRBV19 to TRBJ1-1; the D is unclear. Germline lookup yields CDR1 LNHDA and CDR2 SQIVND (reference sequence). Trimming stripped 1 base from V and 3 bases from J, with 6 bases between. The length of the CDR3 is 13 residues. CDR3 sequence (DNA): TGTGCCAGTAGTATAGGGCCAGACACTGAAGCTTTCTTT. Translated: CASSIGPDTEAFF.

The chain recombines TRBV6-5 with TRBJ2-7; 11 bases line up with TRBD2. V lost 4 bases, J lost 7 bases, and 12 bases stayed unmatched. The CDR3 runs 16 residues. Germline V gene sequence: CDR1 MNHEY, CDR2 SVGAGI. The chain's CDR3 is CASSSVGLAGRGEQYF. The CDR3 nucleotides read TGTGCCAGCAGTTCTGTTGGACTAGCGGGTCGCGGGGAGCAGTACTTC.

This chain uses TRBV6-5 with TRBJ1-5; tentative D call: TRBD1 (5 bases). Germline V gene lookup returns CDR1 MNHEY and CDR2 SVGAGI. Trimming took off 5 bases at V and 6 bases at J, with 11 bases between the two ends. CDR3 length: 13 amino acids. CDR3 sequence: CASSLQGGQPQHF. In DNA, the CDR3 is TGTGCCAGCAGTCTCCAGGGTGGTCAGCCCCAGCATTTT.

This clone was observed a single time. This CDR3 reads CSVARDRGPYEQYF. DNA of the CDR3: TGCAGCGTAGCCCGGGACAGGGGCCCCTACGAGCAGTACTTC. The chain combines TRBV29-1 with TRBJ2-7; 10 bases line up with TRBD1. The length of the CDR3 is 14 residues. CDR1 is SQVTM and CDR2 is ANQGSEA in the germline V gene. Trimming removed 6 bases from V and 2 bases from J; junction bases left unmatched: 7.

The rearrangement links TRBV3-1 (or the pseudogene TRBV3-2) to TRBJ1-2, with a tentative D call TRBD1 (6 bases). Germline CDR1 is LGHDT and CDR2 is YNNKEL (reference sequence). This CDR3 contains 15 residues. V was cut by 4 bases and J by 4 bases, with 16 bases left in between. The CDR3 nucleotides are TGTGCCAGCAGCCTCACGGGGGGCGTCAGCTATGGCTACACCTTC. This translates into CASSLTGGVSYGYTF.

The V gene is TRBV10-3, the J gene TRBJ2-1, with 11 bases identical to TRBD2. J gave up 8 bases and V 5 bases, and 8 bases lay outside the gene matches. CDR1 and CDR2 (germline): ENHRY, SYGVKD. CDR3 size: 15 residues. The CDR3 spells CAISRNSGRADEQFF. The CDR3 DNA reads as TGTGCCATCAGTCGGAATAGCGGGAGGGCGGATGAGCAGTTCTTC.

V and J are TRBV25-1 and TRBJ1-4, with a weak D call TRBD1 (5 bases). The germline V and J ends were trimmed by 7 bases and 8 bases, with 17 bases remaining between them. This CDR3 region has 14 residues. CDR1 MGHDK and CDR2 SYGVNS come from the germline V gene. The CDR3 reads CASTARGRKEKLFF. The CDR3 DNA reads as TGTGCCAGCACCGCTAGGGGCCGGAAAGAAAAACTGTTTTTT.

This sequence joins TRBV11-2 and TRBJ1-2, with D possibly TRBD1 on 5 matching bases. This CDR3 comprises 12 residues. Germline CDR1 and CDR2: SGHAT and FQNNGV. Trimming took 4 bases from V and 8 from J, leaving 11 bases between them. The CDR3 DNA is TGTGCCAGCAGCTCCAGACAGCGCGGCTACACCTTC. It encodes CASSSRQRGYTF.